What follows are 3 T cell receptor beta chains derived from one specimen sequenced in a study of T cell responses to AZD1222 COVID-19 vaccine (dated by TCRdb to the early 2020s). Library preparation was by the immunoSEQ multiplex PCR assay. Not all clones reach the TCRdb copy of this immuneACCESS table, which keeps in-frame sequences only. Checked studies attribute under half of the gap to unresolved V genes and leave the rest unexplained. This sample lists 150,000 to 180,000 clones; about nine tenths were detected once. Under 8% of the sample is in the top ten clones. The time point label on this specimen signifies: sample from adult after SARS-CoV-2 infection, after symptom onset. The sample was peripheral blood, taken after recovery from COVID-19. The receptors were sampled from an adult who had recovered from COVID-19.

The V gene is TRBV7-2, the J gene TRBJ2-3, with no clear D. This CDR3 has 13 amino acids. The germline V gene has CDR1 SGHTA and CDR2 FQGNSA. Trimming left V 1 base short and J 4 bases short, with 6 bases between. The CDR3 reads CASSLVRSDTQYF. The CDR3 DNA sequence: TGTGCCAGCAGCTTAGTCCGTTCAGATACGCAGTATTTT. The variable domain in full, completed from reference TRBV7-2 and TRBJ2-3, reads GAGVSQSPSNKVTEKGKDVELRCDPISGHTALYWYRQSLGQGLEFLIYFQGNSAPDKSGLPSDRFSAERTGGSVSTLTIQRTQQEDSAVYLCASSLVRSDTQYFGPGTRLTVL.

V gene TRBV5-6 combines with J gene TRBJ1-2; D not certain. Germline V gene sequence: CDR1 SGHDT, CDR2 YYEEEE. This CDR3 region has 14 residues. V dropped 4 bases and J dropped 2 bases, with 12 bases sitting between them. The DNA for the CDR3 is TGTGCCAGCAGCGTCAGCTCGGCGAACTATGGCTACACCTTC. Translated, it gives CASSVSSANYGYTF.

The rearrangement uses TRBV12-3 or TRBV12-4 and TRBJ2-1, with D unresolved. V shed 5 bases and J shed 10 bases, with 12 bases lying between them. The CDR3 has 12 amino acids. This CDR3 is CASSVFPREQFF. The CDR3 DNA reads TGTGCCAGCAGTGTGTTCCCCAGAGAGCAGTTCTTC.